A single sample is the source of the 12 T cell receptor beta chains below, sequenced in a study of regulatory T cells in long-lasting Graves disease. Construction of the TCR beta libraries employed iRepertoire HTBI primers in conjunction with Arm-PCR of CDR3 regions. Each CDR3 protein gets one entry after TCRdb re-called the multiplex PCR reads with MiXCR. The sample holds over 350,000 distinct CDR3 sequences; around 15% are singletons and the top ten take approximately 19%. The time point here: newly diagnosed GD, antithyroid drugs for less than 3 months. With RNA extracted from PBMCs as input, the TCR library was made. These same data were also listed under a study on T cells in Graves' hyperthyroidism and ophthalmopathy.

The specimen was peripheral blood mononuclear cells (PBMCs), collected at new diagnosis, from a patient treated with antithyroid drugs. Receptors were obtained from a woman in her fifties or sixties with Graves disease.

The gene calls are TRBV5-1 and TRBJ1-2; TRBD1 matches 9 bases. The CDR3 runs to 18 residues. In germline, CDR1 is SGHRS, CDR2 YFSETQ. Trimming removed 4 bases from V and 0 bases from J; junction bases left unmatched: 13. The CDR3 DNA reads TGCGCCAGCAGCCCTAATTCAGGGACAGGGCATACTAACTATGGCTACACCTTC. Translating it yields CASSPNSGTGHTNYGYTF.

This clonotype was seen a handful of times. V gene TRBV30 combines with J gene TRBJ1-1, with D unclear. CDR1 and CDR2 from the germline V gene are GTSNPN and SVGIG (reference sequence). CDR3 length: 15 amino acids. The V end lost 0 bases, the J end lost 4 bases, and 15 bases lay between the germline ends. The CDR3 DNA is TGTGCCTGGAGTGTACTTTCCCGGGGAGGCACTGAAGCTTTCTTT. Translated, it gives CAWSVLSRGGTEAFF.

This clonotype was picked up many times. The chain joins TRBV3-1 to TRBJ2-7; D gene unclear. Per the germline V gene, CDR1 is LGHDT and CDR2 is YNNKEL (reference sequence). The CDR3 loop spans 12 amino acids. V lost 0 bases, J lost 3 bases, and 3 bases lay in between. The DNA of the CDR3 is TGTGCCAGCAGCCAAGATAGCTACGAGCAGTACTTC. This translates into CASSQDSYEQYF.

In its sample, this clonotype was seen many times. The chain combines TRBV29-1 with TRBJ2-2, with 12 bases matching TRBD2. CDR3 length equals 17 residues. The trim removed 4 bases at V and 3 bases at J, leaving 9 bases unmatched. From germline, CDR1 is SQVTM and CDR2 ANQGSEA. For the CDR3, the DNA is TGCAGCGTTGTCCTAGCTAGCGGGAGGGTACACACCGGGGAGCTGTTTTTT. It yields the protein CSVVLASGRVHTGELFF.

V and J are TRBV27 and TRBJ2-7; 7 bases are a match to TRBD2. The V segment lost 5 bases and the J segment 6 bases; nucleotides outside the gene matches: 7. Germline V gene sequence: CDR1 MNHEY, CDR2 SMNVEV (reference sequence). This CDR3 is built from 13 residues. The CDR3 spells CASSPIAGVEQYF. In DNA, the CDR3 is TGTGCCAGCAGTCCTATCGCGGGGGTCGAGCAGTACTTC.

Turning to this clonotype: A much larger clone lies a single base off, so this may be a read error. In DNA, the CDR3 is TGTGCCAGCAGTCACTTGGGGCCCTGGGGGAATGAGCAGTACTTC. This translates into CASSHLGPWGNEQYF. The rearrangement links TRBV27 to TRBJ2-7; the D gene could be TRBD1 or TRBD2 (5 bases each). This CDR3 contains 15 residues. Trimming took off 5 bases at V and 7 bases at J, with 21 bases between the two ends. The germline V gene has CDR1 MNHEY and CDR2 SMNVEV (reference sequence).

CDR3 residues: CASRRRTRSTDTQYF. CDR3 in DNA: TGTGCCAGTAGGCGGCGGACAAGGAGCACAGATACGCAGTATTTT. J is TRBJ2-3 and V is TRBV19, with TRBD1 as a possible D gene (5 bases). CDR3 length equals 15 residues. Germline CDR1 LNHDA, CDR2 SQIVND (reference sequence). Trimming removed 6 bases at V and 0 bases at J, with 13 bases between.

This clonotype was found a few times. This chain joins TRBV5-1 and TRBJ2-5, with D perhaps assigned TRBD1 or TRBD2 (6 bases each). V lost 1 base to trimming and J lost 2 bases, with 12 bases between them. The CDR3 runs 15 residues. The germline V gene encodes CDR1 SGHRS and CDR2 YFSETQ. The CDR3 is CASSLLEGDQETQYF. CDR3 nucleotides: TGCGCCAGCAGCTTGTTGGAGGGGGATCAAGAGACCCAGTACTTC.

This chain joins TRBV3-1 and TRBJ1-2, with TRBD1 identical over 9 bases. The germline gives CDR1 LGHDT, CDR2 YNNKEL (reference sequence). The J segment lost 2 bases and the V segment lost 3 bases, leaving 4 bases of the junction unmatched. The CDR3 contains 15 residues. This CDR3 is CASSHQDRGNYGYTF. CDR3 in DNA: TGTGCCAGCAGCCACCAGGACAGGGGCAACTATGGCTACACCTTC.

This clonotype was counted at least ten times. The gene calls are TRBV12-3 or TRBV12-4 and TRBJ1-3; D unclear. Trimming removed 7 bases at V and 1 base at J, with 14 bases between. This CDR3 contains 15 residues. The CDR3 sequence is CASTPSWRSGNTIYF. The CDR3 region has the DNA TGTGCCAGCACCCCCAGTTGGAGATCTGGAAACACCATATATTTT.

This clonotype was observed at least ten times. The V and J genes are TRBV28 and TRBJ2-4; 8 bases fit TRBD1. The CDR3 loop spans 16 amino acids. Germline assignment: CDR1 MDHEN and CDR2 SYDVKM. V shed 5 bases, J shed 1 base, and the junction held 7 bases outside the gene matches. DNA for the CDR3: TGTGCCAGCAGTCACCAGGGGGCTCGGGCCAAAAACATTCAGTACTTC. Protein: CASSHQGARAKNIQYF.

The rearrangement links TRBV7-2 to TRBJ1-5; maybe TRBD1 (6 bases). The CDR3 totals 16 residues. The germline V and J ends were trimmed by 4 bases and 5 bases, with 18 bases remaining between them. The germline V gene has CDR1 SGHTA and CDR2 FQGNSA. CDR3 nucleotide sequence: TGTGCCAGCAGCTCGATATGGGGGGGCATCGATCAGCCCCAGCATTTT. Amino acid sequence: CASSSIWGGIDQPQHF. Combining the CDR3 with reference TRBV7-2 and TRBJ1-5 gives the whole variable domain GAGVSQSPSNKVTEKGKDVELRCDPISGHTALYWYRQSLGQGLEFLIYFQGNSAPDKSGLPSDRFSAERTGGSVSTLTIQRTQQEDSAVYLCASSSIWGGIDQPQHFGDGTRLSIL.